A single sample is the source of the 14 T cell receptor beta chains below, sequenced in a study of T cells in Graves' hyperthyroidism and ophthalmopathy. RNA transcripts served as the template for amplifying TCR beta CDR3 regions. Using the HTBI primer set, a first-round RT-PCR was run on the TCR CDR3. TCRdb processed the multiplex PCR reads anew with MiXCR; each CDR3 protein has one entry. Here the sample spans about 480,000 distinct CDR3 sequences, about an eighth being singletons. The sample consisted of blood. The receptors stem from a woman younger than 35 with Graves' hyperthyroidism.

This clonotype showed up many times. The chain has TRBV7-8 and TRBJ1-1, with D possibly being TRBD1 (6 bases). The germline V gene encodes CDR1 SGHVS and CDR2 FQNEAQ. CDR3 length equals 16 residues. The V end was cut by 5 bases, the J end by 2 bases, with 18 bases between. The CDR3, as DNA: TGTGCCAGCAGCGATGGGGACACAGCGATCAACACTGAAGCTTTCTTT. Its translation: CASSDGDTAINTEAFF. Full variable domain (rest looked up from reference TRBV7-8 and TRBJ1-1): GAGVSQSPRYKVAKRGQDVALRCDPISGHVSLFWYQQALGQGPEFLTYFQNEAQLDKSGLPSDRFFAERPEGSVSTLKIQRTQQEDSAVYLCASSDGDTAINTEAFFGQGTRLTVV.

The sample holds a few counts of this clonotype. The CDR3: CASSLASQISTDTQYF. CDR3 bases: TGTGCCAGCAGCTTGGCTTCGCAGATTAGCACAGATACGCAGTATTTT. This chain connects TRBV5-6 to TRBJ2-3; D gene ambiguous. The CDR3 is made up of 16 amino acids. In germline, CDR1 is SGHDT, CDR2 YYEEEE. Trimming cost V 0 bases and J 0 bases, with 11 bases left between them. Full variable domain (rest looked up from reference TRBV5-6 and TRBJ2-3): DAGVTQSPTHLIKTRGQQVTLRCSPKSGHDTVSWYQQALGQGPQFIFQYYEEEERQRGNFPDRFSGHQFPNYSSELNVNALLLGDSALYLCASSLASQISTDTQYFGPGTRLTVL.

There are many counts of this clonotype. This chain connects TRBV11-2 to TRBJ2-5; no firm D call. The CDR3 extends over 14 amino acids. In germline, CDR1 is SGHAT, CDR2 FQNNGV. Trimming removed 1 base at V and 2 bases at J, with 8 bases between. The CDR3 spells CASSLARRQETQYF. CDR3 bases: TGTGCCAGCAGCTTAGCAAGGCGGCAAGAGACCCAGTACTTC.

This clonotype was counted ten times or more. The chain carries TRBV5-1 and TRBJ2-2; the match to TRBD1 covers 7 bases. In germline, CDR1 is SGHRS, CDR2 YFSETQ. The CDR3 totals 16 residues. J gave up 5 bases and V 3 bases, and 10 bases lay outside the gene matches. The CDR3 protein is CASSSLQGRWTGELFF. CDR3 DNA: TGCGCCAGCAGCTCTTTACAGGGGCGCTGGACCGGGGAGCTGTTTTTT. The complete variable domain, with remaining parts taken from reference TRBV5-1 and TRBJ2-2, reads KAGVTQTPRYLIKTRGQQVTLSCSPISGHRSVSWYQQTPGQGLQFLFEYFSETQRNKGNFPGRFSGRQFSNSRSEMNVSTLELGDSALYLCASSSLQGRWTGELFFGEGSRLTVL.

Many counts were recorded for this clonotype. The chain employs TRBV12-3 or TRBV12-4 and TRBJ1-5; D is undetermined. This CDR3 contains 15 residues. The ends were cut back, 3 bases at V and 6 bases at J, with 15 bases in the middle. The CDR3 is CASSFRTDPVQPQHF. In DNA, the CDR3 is TGTGCCAGCAGTTTTCGGACGGATCCGGTTCAGCCCCAGCATTTT.

The chain combines TRBV6-1 with TRBJ1-2; perhaps TRBD1 as D (6 bases). The CDR3 is 11 amino acids. Germline lookup yields CDR1 MNHNS and CDR2 SASEGT. Trimming took off 11 bases at V and 4 bases at J, with 11 bases between the two ends. CDR3 sequence reads: CASRGGYGYTF. As DNA, the CDR3 is TGTGCCTCGAGGGGGGGCTATGGCTACACCTTC.

In regard to this clonotype: A much larger clonotype is one base distant, so this may be a read error. This rearrangement joins TRBV7-8 to TRBJ2-7; 11 bases map to TRBD1. Germline lookup yields CDR1 SGHVS and CDR2 FQNEAQ. The CDR3 totals 17 residues. Germline trimming cut 5 bases from V and 5 bases from J; bases unmatched to any gene: 14. The CDR3 loop reads CASSHSIGTGGFHEQYF. The DNA for the CDR3 is TGTGCCAGCAGCCACAGCATAGGGACAGGGGGATTTCACGAGCAGTACTTC.

This clonotype was observed at least ten times. This chain joins TRBV19 and TRBJ1-1; D is unresolved. This CDR3 contains 13 residues. Deletions cut 7 bases from V and 3 bases from J, with 12 bases between. The germline V gene has CDR1 LNHDA and CDR2 SQIVND (reference sequence). The chain's CDR3 is CASTGLLDTEAFF. DNA of the CDR3: TGTGCCAGTACCGGCCTTCTTGACACTGAAGCTTTCTTT. Looking up the rest from reference TRBV19 and TRBJ1-1 gives the full variable domain: DGGITQSPKYLFRKEGQNVTLSCEQNLNHDAMYWYRQDPGQGLRLIYYSQIVNDFQKGDIAEGYSVSREKKESFPLTVTSAQKNPTAFYLCASTGLLDTEAFFGQGTRLTVV.

This clonotype has a count of ten or more. V gene TRBV12-3 or TRBV12-4 combines with J gene TRBJ1-1, with D possibly TRBD1 on 5 matching bases. V was pared by 6 bases and J by 3 bases, with 20 bases between. This CDR3 is 16 amino acids long. CDR3 region: CASSPERGPVHTEAFF. The CDR3 coding sequence is TGTGCCAGCAGCCCCGAACGGGGACCTGTTCACACTGAAGCTTTCTTT.

The V and J genes are TRBV25-1 and TRBJ2-7; D gene unclear. Germline values: CDR1 MGHDK, CDR2 SYGVNS. CDR3 length: 13 residues. V was shortened by 2 bases and J by 2 bases, with 7 bases between the two germline ends. CDR3 in DNA: TGTGCCAGCAGTGAACCCGGCCCCTACGAGCAGTACTTC. Amino acid sequence: CASSEPGPYEQYF.

This clonotype appeared many times. The V gene is TRBV18, the J gene TRBJ2-5; 10 bases map to TRBD2. CDR1 KGHSH and CDR2 LQKENI come from the germline V gene. The CDR3 spans 17 residues. V gave up 3 bases and J gave up 3 bases; unmatched junction bases: 10. CDR3 DNA: TGTGCCAGCTCACCCCCCATTACTAGCGGGGTAAAAGAGACCCAGTACTTC. This translates into CASSPPITSGVKETQYF.

The rearrangement uses TRBV12-3 or TRBV12-4 and TRBJ2-1; 13 nucleotides align to TRBD2. Trimming at V came to 6 bases and at J to 0 bases, leaving 14 bases not matched to a gene. This CDR3 spans 20 amino acids. The CDR3 protein is CASRRTPGLAGPSSYNEQFF. The CDR3 nucleotides read TGTGCCAGCAGAAGAACCCCGGGACTAGCGGGACCTAGCTCCTACAATGAGCAGTTCTTC.

The CDR3 DNA sequence: TGTGCTAGTGGTTTGGTACGGGGTAACGACCTCCACTTT. It codes for CASGLVRGNDLHF. The rearrangement uses TRBV12-5 and TRBJ1-6; D gene uncertain. V lost 0 bases to trimming and J lost 15 bases, with 12 bases between them. The germline V gene encodes CDR1 LGHNT and CDR2 FRNRAP. This CDR3 has 13 amino acids. The full variable domain, rest sourced from reference TRBV12-5 and TRBJ1-6, is DARVTQTPRHKVTEMGQEVTMRCQPILGHNTVFWYRQTMMQGLELLAYFRNRAPLDDSGMPKDRFSAEMPDATLATLKIQPSEPRDSAVYFCASGLVRGNDLHFGNGTRLTVT.

This clonotype has ten or more counts. The chain combines TRBV11-2 with TRBJ2-1; D might be TRBD2 (6 bases). CDR3 size: 14 residues. Between the trimmed V and J ends, which lost 3 bases and 3 bases, there was a span of 9 bases. From germline, CDR1 is SGHAT and CDR2 FQNNGV. CDR3 coding DNA: TGTGCCAGCAGCTTCGAAGCGGGCTACAATGAGCAGTTCTTC. Translation: CASSFEAGYNEQFF.